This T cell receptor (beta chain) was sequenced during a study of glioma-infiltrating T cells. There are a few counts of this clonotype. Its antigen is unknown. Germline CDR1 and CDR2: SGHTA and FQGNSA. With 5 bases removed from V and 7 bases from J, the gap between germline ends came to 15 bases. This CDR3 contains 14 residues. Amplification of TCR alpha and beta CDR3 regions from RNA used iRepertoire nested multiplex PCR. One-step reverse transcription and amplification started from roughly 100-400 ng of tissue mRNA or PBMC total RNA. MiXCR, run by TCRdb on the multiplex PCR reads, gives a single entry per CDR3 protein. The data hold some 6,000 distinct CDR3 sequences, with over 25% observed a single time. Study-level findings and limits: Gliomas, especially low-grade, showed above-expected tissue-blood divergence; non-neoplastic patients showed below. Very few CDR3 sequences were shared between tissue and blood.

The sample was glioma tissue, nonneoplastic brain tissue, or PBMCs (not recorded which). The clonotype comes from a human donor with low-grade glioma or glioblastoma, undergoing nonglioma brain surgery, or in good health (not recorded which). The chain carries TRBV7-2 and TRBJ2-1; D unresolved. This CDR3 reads CASSRLPEVNEQFF. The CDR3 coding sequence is TGTGCCAGCAGCCGACTGCCGGAAGTTAATGAGCAGTTCTTC.